The rows below give T cell receptor beta chains drawn from one sample of a study of CD8 T cells in ankylosing spondylitis. TCRdb re-called the 5' RACE reads through MiXCR, storing one row per CDR3 protein. This table holds 200,000 to 250,000 distinct CDR3 sequences, approximately 20% found once. Sequenced sample: blood, either unsorted or a sorted T cell fraction (not recorded which). Source of these receptors: a male donor with ankylosing spondylitis. CDR3s include the opening cysteine and the closing phenylalanine or tryptophan. Each record gives: D gene, V gene, J gene, clone size, CDR3 DNA, CDR3 protein. A D gene is named only where the DNA matches it firmly. Clone size is stated in some rows and not others, as once, few, many or a class when expanded.

TRBD2	TRBV20-1	TRBJ2-7	few	TGCAGTCTACCTTTAGCGGGCACCTACGAGCAGTACTTC	CSLPLAGTYEQYF
-	TRBV10-2	TRBJ1-6	few	TGCGCCAGCAAGGAGGGGTTGGGCTCCTATAATTCACCCCTCCACTTT	CASKEGLGSYNSPLHF
TRBD2	TRBV4-1	TRBJ2-7	-	TGCGCCAGCAGCCAAGATAGCCTAGCGGGAGTCAACTACGAGCAGTACTTC	CASSQDSLAGVNYEQYF
-	TRBV7-9	TRBJ1-1	many	TGTGCCAGCAGCTTATCGGGTGGGTTCACTGAAGCTTTCTTT	CASSLSGGFTEAFF
TRBD1	TRBV27	TRBJ2-1	few	TGTGCCAGCAGTTTAACACAGGGGGCGACGGATGAGCAGTTCTTC	CASSLTQGATDEQFF
-	TRBV6-2/TRBV6-3	TRBJ2-1	-	TGTGCCAGCAGTTACTGGCGGCACTCCTACAATGAGCAGTTCTTC	CASSYWRHSYNEQFF
-	TRBV12-3/TRBV12-4	TRBJ1-3	many	TGTGCCAGCACCTTCCCGCAAATCTCTGGAAACACCATATATTTT	CASTFPQISGNTIYF
TRBD1	TRBV3-1	TRBJ2-7	few	TGTGCCAGCAGCCAAATAGACAGGGAACCTTACGAGCAGTACTTC	CASSQIDREPYEQYF
TRBD2	TRBV13	TRBJ2-7	-	TGTGCCAGCAGCTCCATCATTAGCGGGGGCCCTTACGAGCAGTACTTC	CASSSIISGGPYEQYF
TRBD2	TRBV20-1	TRBJ2-7	few	TGCAGTGCTAGGGACCGGACTAGCAGTTCCTACGAGCAGTACTTC	CSARDRTSSSYEQYF
-	TRBV12-3/TRBV12-4	TRBJ1-1	-	TGTGCCAGCGGTCCGGGGGCGCTGAATACTGAAGCTTTCTTT	CASGPGALNTEAFF
TRBD2	TRBV10-3	TRBJ2-3	few	TGTGCCATCAGTGAGTCGAAGACTAGCGGGGGGCCGGTGGATTTT	CAISESKTSGGPVDF
TRBD1	TRBV9	TRBJ1-1	-	TGTGCCAGCAGCGTAGAGGGGGCGACTGAAGCTTTCTTT	CASSVEGATEAFF
-	TRBV9	TRBJ1-4	few	TGTGCCAGCAGCGTAGGATCCGATAAGGAAAAACTGTTTTTT	CASSVGSDKEKLFF
TRBD2	TRBV7-8	TRBJ2-1	-	TGTGCCAGCAGCCCCGGGACTATAGTCATCGGCAATGAGCAGTTCTTC	CASSPGTIVIGNEQFF
-	TRBV24-1	TRBJ2-7	-	TGTGCCACCAGTGACCTGGGCCAAGACGAGCAGTACTTC	CATSDLGQDEQYF
TRBD1	TRBV4-1	TRBJ2-7	-	TGCGCCAGCAGCCAAGTGACAGGGGGCGGGTACGAGCAGTACTTC	CASSQVTGGGYEQYF
TRBD1	TRBV28	TRBJ2-1	-	TGTGCCAGCAGGTGGACAGGTGAGCAGTTCTTC	CASRWTGEQFF
TRBD1	TRBV13	TRBJ2-7	few	TGTGCCAGCAGCTTAAAACAGGGGGCCCTCGAGCAGTACTTC	CASSLKQGALEQYF
-	TRBV4-1	TRBJ2-7	-	TGCGCCAGCAGCCAAGATGGGGCTCCCTACGAGCAGTACTTC	CASSQDGAPYEQYF
-	TRBV19	TRBJ1-1	few	TGTGCCAGTAGTATCGGAGGGGCTGAAGCTTTCTTT	CASSIGGAEAFF
TRBD1	TRBV19	TRBJ2-7	-	TGTGCCAGTAGTATAGGGTGGACAGGTGGTACGGGCGAGCAGTACTTC	CASSIGWTGGTGEQYF
-	TRBV12-3/TRBV12-4	TRBJ2-1	-	TGTGCCAGCAGTTTAGCGAGACCTAGTGGCAATGAGCGGTTCTTC	CASSLARPSGNERFF
-	TRBV7-9	TRBJ2-7	-	TGTGCCAGCAGCCCACCCGTGCAGGGGGAGCAGTACTTC	CASSPPVQGEQYF
-	TRBV25-1	TRBJ2-5	few	TGTGCCAGCAGTGAACGACAACTTTATAGCACTCAAGAGACCCAGTACTTC	CASSERQLYSTQETQYF
TRBD2	TRBV27	TRBJ2-1	-	TGTGCCAGCGGCCCTAGCGGGAACAATGAGCAGTTCTTC	CASGPSGNNEQFF
TRBD2	TRBV24-1	TRBJ2-1	-	TGTGCCACCAGTGAACCGGGACTAGCGGGGGCCCCGAGCTACAATGAGCAGTTCTTC	CATSEPGLAGAPSYNEQFF
TRBD1	TRBV20-1	TRBJ1-1	few	TGCAGTGCTAGGGACAGGGTTCGCATGAACACTGAAGCTTTCTTT	CSARDRVRMNTEAFF
TRBD2	TRBV4-1	TRBJ2-7	-	TGCGCCAGCAGCCAAGATTTCACTAGCGGGAGTTACGAGCAGTACTTC	CASSQDFTSGSYEQYF
-	TRBV29-1	TRBJ2-5	few	TGCAGCGTTGATATCTTCGAGAAGGAGACCCAGTACTTC	CSVDIFEKETQYF
-	TRBV29-1	TRBJ1-1	-	TGCAGCGTTGAAGATGGTCGGAACACTGAAGCTTTCTTT	CSVEDGRNTEAFF
-	TRBV19	TRBJ1-4	few	TGTGCCAGTGGATTTCCTACCCCATCCGGTGAAAAACTGTTTTTT	CASGFPTPSGEKLFF
-	TRBV2	TRBJ1-2	few	TGTGCCAGCAGTGAAAGAGCCTCCCCGACAGTCCTCTATGGCTACACCTTC	CASSERASPTVLYGYTF
-	TRBV9	TRBJ2-5	-	TGTGCCAGCAGCGCCGAGGGAGGTGGGGAGACCCAGTACTTC	CASSAEGGGETQYF
TRBD1	TRBV7-3	TRBJ2-3	-	TGTGCCAGCAGCCCGGGGGACAGGAGCACAGATACGCAGTATTTT	CASSPGDRSTDTQYF